Each of the 30 T cell receptor beta chains below was sequenced from the same sample in a study of radiotherapy plus CTLA-4 blockade in lung cancer. Method: immunoSEQ multiplex PCR; TCRdb's copy keeps in-frame clones and lacks some. Counted here are 85,000 to 130,000 clones, roughly 84% occurring once; the ten biggest clones make up 2.4%. Sequenced here: peripheral blood, sampled from a patient treated with radiotherapy plus ipilimumab. The receptors were gathered from a human donor with non-small cell lung cancer that progressed on radiotherapy plus ipilimumab. Some clones in this sample may be carry-over from other donors' samples.

The rearrangement joins TRBV27 to TRBJ2-5; no reliable D call. Germline CDR1 and CDR2: MNHEY and SMNVEV (reference sequence). The CDR3 is made up of 11 amino acids. V was shortened by 2 bases and J by 5 bases, with 3 bases between the two germline ends. The CDR3 DNA is TGTGCCAGCAGTTTAGGGGAGACCCAGTACTTC. Its translation is CASSLGETQYF.

This chain links TRBV19 with TRBJ2-3, with D perhaps TRBD2 (7 bases). CDR1 and CDR2 from the germline V gene are LNHDA and SQIVND (reference sequence). This CDR3 has 14 residues. V was cut by 9 bases and J by 1 base, with 14 bases left in between. CDR3 protein: CASLGGPGTDTQYF. The CDR3 bases are TGTGCCAGCCTGGGGGGGCCGGGCACAGATACGCAGTATTTT.

V usage is TRBV7-2 and J usage is TRBJ2-7; D is unresolved. Germline V lookup: CDR1 SGHTA, CDR2 FQGNSA. Trimming took 1 base from V and 4 from J, leaving 11 bases between them. This CDR3 is built from 14 residues. CDR3 in DNA: TGTGCCAGCAGCTTAGTCGCCACAGCATACGAGCAGTACTTC. Amino acid sequence: CASSLVATAYEQYF.

The V and J genes are TRBV11-2 and TRBJ1-6; D remains ambiguous. This CDR3 comprises 14 residues. The germline gives CDR1 SGHAT, CDR2 FQNNGV. Between the trimmed V and J ends, which lost 7 bases and 1 base, there was a span of 8 bases. The CDR3 DNA follows: TGTGCCAGCACCGGGAGTTCCTATAATTCACCCCTCCACTTT. Translation: CASTGSSYNSPLHF.

V gene TRBV4-1 combines with J gene TRBJ2-6; D gene uncertain. Looked up from germline, CDR1 is MGHRA and CDR2 is YSYEKL. V lost 3 bases to trimming and J lost 0 bases, with 3 bases between them. The CDR3 contains 14 residues. CDR3 DNA sequence: TGCGCCAGCAGCCACAACTCTGGGGCCAACGTCCTGACTTTC. Translation gives CASSHNSGANVLTF.

CDR3 bases: TGCAGTGCTGTCCGCGGGACTGGCTACACCTTC. Translating gives CSAVRGTGYTF. The J gene is TRBJ1-2, the V gene TRBV20-1; possibly TRBD1 for D (5 bases). The V gene's germline CDR1 is DFQATT and CDR2 SNEGSKA (reference sequence). The CDR3 has 11 amino acids. The V end lost 5 bases, the J end lost 7 bases, and 11 bases lay between the germline ends.

V usage is TRBV4-3 and J usage is TRBJ1-2; D possibly corresponds to TRBD1 (6 bases). The germline V gene has CDR1 LGHNA and CDR2 YSLEER. The CDR3 spans 15 residues. With 1 base removed from V and 4 bases from J, the gap between germline ends came to 13 bases. In nucleotides, the CDR3 is TGCGCCAGCAGCCAAGTGGCGACAGGATCCTATGGCTACACCTTC. It codes for CASSQVATGSYGYTF.

This chain uses TRBV5-4 with TRBJ2-7; 9 bases map to TRBD1. Germline-derived CDR1 and CDR2 are SGHNT and YYREEE (reference sequence). CDR3 length: 15 amino acids. Trimming took 4 bases from V and 3 from J; bases not matched to a gene: 8. CDR3 in DNA: TGTGCCAGCAGCGAATTAACAGGGGGCGACTACGAGCAGTACTTC. Translated: CASSELTGGDYEQYF.

The V and J genes are TRBV5-6 and TRBJ2-3; D is perhaps TRBD1 or TRBD2 (6 bases each). Trimming left V 5 bases short and J 4 bases short, with 11 bases between. This CDR3 is 13 amino acids long. Germline CDR1 and CDR2: SGHDT and YYEEEE. The CDR3 DNA reads as TGTGCCAGCAGTTCTAGGGGGGCAGATACGCAGTATTTT. This gives the protein CASSSRGADTQYF.

V and J are TRBV9 and TRBJ2-2, with 9 bases that match TRBD2. Per germline, CDR1 SGDLS and CDR2 YYNGEE. This CDR3 comprises 17 residues. Unmatched junction bases numbered 9, after V lost 1 base and J lost 5 bases. CDR3 coding DNA: TGTGCCAGCAGCGTAAAGCGGAGCGGGGGGCCAACCGGGGAGCTGTTTTTT. Protein: CASSVKRSGGPTGELFF.

This sequence joins TRBV6-5 and TRBJ1-5; D not resolved. CDR1 is MNHEY and CDR2 is SVGAGI in the germline V gene. This CDR3 has 15 residues. Trimming left V 0 bases short and J 5 bases short, with 11 bases between. The CDR3 region is CASSYSPGRDQPQHF. The DNA of the CDR3 is TGTGCCAGCAGTTACTCCCCGGGTCGCGATCAGCCCCAGCATTTT.

The chain employs TRBV2 and TRBJ1-3; the D is unclear. The germline gives CDR1 SNHLY, CDR2 FYNNEI. The CDR3 has 17 residues. Between the trimmed V and J ends, which lost 1 base and 0 bases, there was a span of 13 bases. CDR3 protein: CASSEESWRFSGNTIYF. The CDR3 DNA follows: TGTGCCAGCAGTGAAGAATCATGGCGGTTCTCTGGAAACACCATATATTTT.

In DNA, the CDR3 is TGTGCCAGCAGTTACTCTGGGGGGAGACAAGAGACCCAGTACTTC. Translation gives CASSYSGGRQETQYF. The J gene is TRBJ2-5, the V gene TRBV6-5, with a possible D match to TRBD2 (6 bases). The CDR3 length is 15 residues. Trimming took off 0 bases at V and 2 bases at J, with 10 bases between the two ends. Germline V gene sequence: CDR1 MNHEY, CDR2 SVGAGI.

The V and J genes are TRBV7-9 and TRBJ1-1, with no clear D. Germline V gene sequence: CDR1 SEHNR, CDR2 FQNEAQ (reference sequence). V gave up 10 bases and J gave up 0 bases, with 9 bases separating them. This CDR3 comprises 12 residues. The chain's CDR3 is CATRELNTEAFF. CDR3 nucleotides: TGTGCCACCCGAGAACTGAACACTGAAGCTTTCTTT.

The genes are TRBV29-1 and TRBJ1-2; a weak D match, TRBD1 (5 bases). V lost 4 bases to trimming and J lost 6 bases, with 21 bases between them. Germline CDR1 and CDR2: SQVTM and ANQGSEA. This CDR3 has 15 amino acids. CDR3 sequence: CSVAPLPGAGDGYTF. The CDR3 nucleotides read TGCAGCGTTGCTCCTCTTCCCGGGGCCGGTGATGGCTACACCTTC.

V usage is TRBV5-1 and J usage is TRBJ2-2, with D perhaps TRBD2 (6 bases). The V end lost 3 bases, the J end lost 4 bases, and 19 bases lay between the germline ends. Germline values: CDR1 SGHRS, CDR2 YFSETQ. The CDR3 covers 17 residues. CDR3 sequence reads: CASSWRRRAGGTGELFF. CDR3 nucleotide sequence: TGCGCCAGCAGCTGGCGCAGACGAGCCGGGGGCACCGGGGAGCTGTTTTTT.

This clone was seen more than once but under ten times. This chain connects TRBV14 to TRBJ2-7, with D tentatively TRBD2 (5 bases). Germline CDR1 reads SGHDN; CDR2 reads FVKESK. This CDR3 has 16 amino acids. With 0 bases removed from V and 4 bases from J, the gap between germline ends came to 16 bases. CDR3 DNA: TGTGCCAGCAGCCAAGATGCGCAGGACTCTCATTACGAGCAGTACTTC. Translated, it gives CASSQDAQDSHYEQYF.

The table lists this clone with a count of one. The V gene is TRBV28, the J gene TRBJ1-6, with 9 bases aligning to TRBD1. The CDR3 totals 16 residues. The germline V gene encodes CDR1 MDHEN and CDR2 SYDVKM. Germline trimming cut 6 bases from V and 1 base from J; bases unmatched to any gene: 4. The CDR3 DNA sequence: TGTGCCAGCAGGACGGGACAGGGTTCCTATAATTCACCCCTCCACTTT. Translated: CASRTGQGSYNSPLHF. Complete variable domain (other parts from reference TRBV28 and TRBJ1-6): DVKVTQSSRYLVKRTGEKVFLECVQDMDHENMFWYRQDPGLGLRLIYFSYDVKMKEKGDIPEGYSVSREKKERFSLILESASTNQTSMYLCASRTGQGSYNSPLHFGNGTRLTVT.

This clone showed up just once. This chain links TRBV7-2 with TRBJ2-5; D not resolved. The CDR3 extends over 11 amino acids. V lost 4 bases to trimming and J lost 3 bases, with 3 bases between them. CDR1 is SGHTA, CDR2 FQGNSA, per germline. CDR3 sequence: CASSSKETQYF. The CDR3 DNA sequence: TGTGCCAGCAGCTCCAAAGAGACCCAGTACTTC.

This clone was picked up a small number of times. The chain uses TRBV9 and TRBJ2-7, with D hard to call. Germline V gene sequence: CDR1 SGDLS, CDR2 YYNGEE. The CDR3 length is 14 residues. Trimming left V 0 bases short and J 2 bases short, with 9 bases between. CDR3 sequence (DNA): TGTGCCAGCAGCGTAGGGGCTTCCCCCTACGAGCAGTACTTC. Translating gives CASSVGASPYEQYF.

The chain uses TRBV19 and TRBJ2-3; 11 positions agree with TRBD2. The CDR3 has 14 amino acids. Per the germline V gene, CDR1 is LNHDA and CDR2 is SQIVND (reference sequence). J lost 6 bases, V lost 6 bases, and 5 bases had no gene match. In DNA form, the CDR3 reads TGTGCCAGTAGCAGACTAGCGGGGCTGGATACGCAGTATTTT. It codes for CASSRLAGLDTQYF.

The chain uses TRBV13 and TRBJ2-7, with D perhaps matching TRBD1 (6 bases). V was trimmed by 3 bases and J by 3 bases, leaving 12 bases between them. The CDR3 runs 14 residues. Germline assignment: CDR1 PRHDT and CDR2 FYEKMQ (reference sequence). The CDR3 is CASSLTPQGYEQYF. The CDR3 DNA is TGTGCCAGCAGCTTGACCCCACAGGGCTACGAGCAGTACTTC.

The V and J genes are TRBV5-1 and TRBJ2-3; 7 nucleotides match TRBD2. Germline assignment: CDR1 SGHRS and CDR2 YFSETQ. This CDR3 has 15 amino acids. V was pared by 4 bases and J by 6 bases, with 11 bases of the junction left unmatched. CDR3 nucleotides: TGCGCCAGCAGCCGGGCTGGACTAGGCGGTGATACGCAGTATTTT. Translation: CASSRAGLGGDTQYF.

This clone was seen once. This rearrangement joins TRBV6-5 to TRBJ2-1; TRBD2 agrees at 9 bases. V gave up 4 bases and J gave up 5 bases; unmatched junction bases: 3. CDR1 and CDR2 (germline): MNHEY, SVGAGI. This CDR3 has 14 amino acids. The chain's CDR3 is CASSSSGDNNEQFF. CDR3 sequence (DNA): TGTGCCAGCAGTTCTAGCGGGGACAACAATGAGCAGTTCTTC.

This clone has only one observation. This chain uses TRBV7-9 with TRBJ2-1; TRBD1 agrees at 9 bases. Germline V gene sequence: CDR1 SEHNR, CDR2 FQNEAQ (reference sequence). After removal of 5 bases from V and 1 base from J, the junction contained 6 bases not matched to a gene. There are 16 residues in the CDR3. CDR3 loop: CASSRPDRGSYNEQFF. CDR3 in DNA: TGTGCCAGCAGCCGTCCTGACAGGGGGTCCTACAATGAGCAGTTCTTC.

Worth noting for this clone: The identical CDR3 is also encoded by other nucleotide sequences in the sample. The CDR3 DNA sequence: TGTGCCAGTAGTATAGGACAGGGTTACACTGAAGCTTTCTTT. It specifies CASSIGQGYTEAFF. V usage is TRBV19 and J usage is TRBJ1-1; 7 nucleotides match TRBD1. The CDR3 totals 14 residues. Trimming removed 1 base from V and 3 bases from J; junction bases left unmatched: 2. CDR1 is LNHDA, CDR2 SQIVND, per germline (reference sequence).

This rearrangement joins TRBV4-3 to TRBJ2-4, with D tentatively TRBD1 (5 bases). The CDR3 has 21 residues. Germline V gene lookup returns CDR1 LGHNA and CDR2 YSLEER. Trimming cost V 0 bases and J 0 bases, with 24 bases left between them. CDR3 in amino acids: CASSQEILDSRPLLAKNIQYF. CDR3 in DNA: TGCGCCAGCAGCCAAGAAATCCTAGACAGTCGGCCTTTACTAGCCAAAAACATTCAGTACTTC.

This clone appeared once. The rearrangement uses TRBV5-1 and TRBJ2-7; tentative D call: TRBD1 (5 bases). The CDR3 contains 12 residues. Deletions cut 3 bases from V and 6 bases from J, with 10 bases between. CDR1 and CDR2 from the germline V gene are SGHRS and YFSETQ. CDR3 residues: CASSSQGPEQYF. As DNA, the CDR3 is TGCGCCAGCAGCTCCCAGGGTCCCGAGCAGTACTTC.

V gene TRBV5-6 combines with J gene TRBJ1-1; 9 nucleotides align to TRBD1. V gave up 5 bases and J gave up 11 bases; unmatched junction bases: 22. The CDR3 has 17 amino acids. From germline, CDR1 is SGHDT and CDR2 YYEEEE. Here the CDR3 reads CASSYLRSGTGQESAFF. The CDR3 nucleotides are TGTGCCAGCAGTTACCTAAGAAGCGGGACAGGGCAGGAGTCCGCTTTCTTT.

The rearrangement uses TRBV7-2 and TRBJ2-5; perhaps TRBD1 as D (7 bases). V lost 5 bases and J lost 4, with 14 bases in between. The CDR3 is 14 amino acids. Germline V gives CDR1 SGHTA, CDR2 FQGNSA. The CDR3 DNA sequence: TGTGCCAGCAGCCTCTACAGGGGACTAGAGACCCAGTACTTC. Translated: CASSLYRGLETQYF.